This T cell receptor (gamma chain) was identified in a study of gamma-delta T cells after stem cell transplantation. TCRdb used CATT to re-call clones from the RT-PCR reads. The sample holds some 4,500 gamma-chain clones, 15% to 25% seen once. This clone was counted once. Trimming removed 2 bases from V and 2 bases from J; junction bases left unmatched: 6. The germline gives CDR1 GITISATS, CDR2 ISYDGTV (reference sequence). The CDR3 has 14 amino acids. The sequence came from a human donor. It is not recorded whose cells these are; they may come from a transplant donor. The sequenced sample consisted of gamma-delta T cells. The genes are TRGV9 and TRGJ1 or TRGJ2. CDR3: CALWEEQDYYKKLF. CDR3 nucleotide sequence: TGTGCCTTGTGGGAGGAACAGGATTATTATAAGAAACTCTTT.